The entry below describes one T cell receptor beta chain. Germline CDR1 LNHDA, CDR2 SQIVND (reference sequence). V lost 5 bases to trimming and J lost 8 bases, with 18 bases between them. This CDR3 is built from 14 residues. This sample is part of a study of blood T cell repertoires in COVID-19. Study in general: Sources were T cells, B-cell-depleted T cells, or PBMCs; the material itself was cDNA or gDNA.

Source study methods: It was from reference gene primer amplification that nucleated cell counts were estimated. Data came from immunoSEQ multiplex PCR; TCRdb stores just in-frame clones and leaves some out. The V and J calls and clone size are taken from that table; D and trimming were inferred from the DNA. This sample carries around 180,000 clones, 65% to 80% of them seen once, and the ten largest clones take roughly a sixth. The chain couples TRBV19 to TRBJ1-2; D perhaps matches TRBD1 (6 bases). The origin of this receptor is a woman in her forties or fifties with acute COVID-19. The sample was PBMCs or T cells enriched from blood (not recorded which). CDR3 sequence reads: CASSLPTGRGGYTF. The DNA for the CDR3 is TGTGCCAGTAGTCTCCCTACAGGGAGAGGAGGCTACACCTTC.